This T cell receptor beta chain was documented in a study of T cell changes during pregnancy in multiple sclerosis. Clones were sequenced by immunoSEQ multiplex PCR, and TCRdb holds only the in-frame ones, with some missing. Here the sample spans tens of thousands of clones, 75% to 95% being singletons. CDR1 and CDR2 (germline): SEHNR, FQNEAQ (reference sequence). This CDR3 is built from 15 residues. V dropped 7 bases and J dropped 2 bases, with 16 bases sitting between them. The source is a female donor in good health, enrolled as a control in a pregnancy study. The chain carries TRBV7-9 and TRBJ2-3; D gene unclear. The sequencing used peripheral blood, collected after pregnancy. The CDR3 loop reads CASNSQTPATDTQYF. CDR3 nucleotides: TGTGCCAGCAACTCACAGACACCAGCCACAGATACGCAGTATTTT.